This TCR beta chain originates from a study of blood T cell repertoires in COVID-19. Original methodology: Estimation of nucleated cell counts was performed using reference gene primer amplification. Sequenced by immunoSEQ multiplex PCR; TCRdb stores in-frame clones only, minus some. V, J and clone size derive from that table, while D and trimming were established from the DNA sequence. The sample has 150,000 to 250,000 clones, around 87% seen once. The receptor comes from a woman in her 30s who had recovered from COVID-19. Sequenced input: PBMCs or T cells enriched from blood (not recorded which).

CDR3 in DNA: TGTGCCAGCACCCTAGCGGGAGGCGCAGATACGCAGTATTTT. It encodes CASTLAGGADTQYF. The chain uses TRBV11-3 and TRBJ2-3; 11 bases agree with TRBD2. The V and J ends lost 7 bases and 4 bases, in that order; junction bases with no gene match: 4. Germline CDR1 is SGHNT and CDR2 is YENEEA. The CDR3 contains 14 residues.